Shown below are 21 T cell receptor beta chains from a single sample sequenced in a study of T cell responses to AZD1222 COVID-19 vaccine. Generated by immunoSEQ multiplex PCR, the TCRdb table keeps only in-frame clones and is missing some. The sample lists 140,000 or so clones, about 92% occurring once. This specimen consisted of peripheral blood, obtained on day 0 of AZD1222 vaccination. The receptor set was obtained from an adult in good health.

The chain carries TRBV6-5 and TRBJ2-5, with TRBD1 identical over 9 bases. The ends lost 8 bases at V and 1 base at J; junction bases unmatched: 11. CDR3 length: 16 amino acids. Germline assignment: CDR1 MNHEY and CDR2 SVGAGI. CDR3 in amino acids: CASGSTPDRGQETQYF. DNA of the CDR3: TGTGCCAGCGGTTCCACCCCGGACAGGGGCCAAGAGACCCAGTACTTC.

The V and J genes are TRBV10-3 and TRBJ1-3, with unresolved D. V lost 2 bases and J 4 bases, leaving 12 bases between the germline ends. The CDR3 is 15 residues long. Germline V lookup: CDR1 ENHRY, CDR2 SYGVKD. CDR3: CAISEGRGKGNTIYF. The CDR3 coding sequence is TGTGCCATCAGTGAGGGGAGAGGGAAAGGAAACACCATATATTTT.

The V and J genes are TRBV19 and TRBJ2-7, with TRBD1 identical over 10 bases. The CDR3 runs to 14 residues. Germline values: CDR1 LNHDA, CDR2 SQIVND (reference sequence). Trimming took 7 bases from V and 7 from J; bases not matched to a gene: 10. This CDR3 is CASNQGTGALEQYF. The CDR3 bases are TGTGCCAGTAATCAGGGGACAGGGGCGTTGGAGCAGTACTTC.

The chain uses TRBV28 and TRBJ2-1, with 10 bases that match TRBD2. J gave up 7 bases and V 7 bases, and 10 bases lay outside the gene matches. The CDR3 has 15 amino acids. Germline V lookup: CDR1 MDHEN, CDR2 SYDVKM. The CDR3 region has the DNA TGTGCCAGCATGGCTAGCGGGGGCTGGGGAAATGAGCAGTTCTTC. The encoded protein is CASMASGGWGNEQFF.

V is TRBV7-6 and J is TRBJ2-2, with 8 bases matching TRBD2. Germline CDR1 is SGHVS and CDR2 is FNYEAQ. The CDR3 is 16 amino acids. Trimming cost V 1 base and J 5 bases; bases outside gene matches: 6. The CDR3 loop reads CASSLETSVYTGELFF. DNA of the CDR3: TGTGCCAGCAGCTTAGAGACTAGCGTATATACCGGGGAGCTGTTTTTT.

This chain connects TRBV13 to TRBJ1-1, with no clear D. The CDR3 is 14 residues long. Germline V CDR1 and CDR2: PRHDT, FYEKMQ (reference sequence). V lost 0 bases and J 0 bases, leaving 5 bases between the germline ends. The CDR3 spells CASSLGQLNTEAFF. CDR3 coding DNA: TGTGCCAGCAGCTTAGGACAGTTGAACACTGAAGCTTTCTTT.

V usage is TRBV19 and J usage is TRBJ1-5; no firm D call. CDR3 size: 11 residues. Trimming took off 3 bases at V and 11 bases at J, with 8 bases between the two ends. In germline, CDR1 is LNHDA, CDR2 SQIVND (reference sequence). The CDR3 DNA sequence: TGTGCCAGTAGTATTTCCGGGGCCCAGCATTTT. This encodes CASSISGAQHF.

This clone was seen once. The gene calls are TRBV7-9 and TRBJ1-5; no definite D call. The V end lost 2 bases, the J end lost 4 bases, and 9 bases lay between the germline ends. Germline V CDR1 and CDR2: SEHNR, FQNEAQ (reference sequence). The CDR3 consists of 14 residues. The CDR3 protein is CASSLTTGNQPQHF. In nucleotides, the CDR3 is TGTGCCAGCAGCTTAACGACGGGGAATCAGCCCCAGCATTTT.

In nucleotides, the CDR3 is TGTGCCAGTAGTAGCATTCCGGGACAGGGTGGCGAGCAGTACTTC. Amino acid sequence: CASSSIPGQGGEQYF. This chain links TRBV19 with TRBJ2-7; TRBD1 matches 9 bases. There are 15 residues in the CDR3. Per the germline V gene, CDR1 is LNHDA and CDR2 is SQIVND (reference sequence). Trimming cost V 4 bases and J 6 bases; bases outside gene matches: 10.

V gene TRBV6-2 or TRBV6-3 combines with J gene TRBJ2-5; D gene ambiguous. This CDR3 region has 12 residues. In germline, CDR1 is MNHEY, CDR2 SVGEGT. Between the trimmed V and J ends, which lost 2 bases and 2 bases, there was a span of 3 bases. For the CDR3, the DNA is TGTGCCAGCAGTTACGGGCAAGAGACCCAGTACTTC. Translation gives CASSYGQETQYF.

The chain combines TRBV7-3 with TRBJ2-3; 7 bases fit TRBD1. The germline CDR1 and CDR2 sequences are SGHTA and FQGTGA. The CDR3 spans 12 residues. The junction had 0 bases not matched to a gene; V was cut back by 4 bases and J by 5 bases. CDR3: CASSSGGDTQYF. The CDR3 bases are TGTGCCAGCAGCTCAGGGGGAGATACGCAGTATTTT.

This clone has just one count. V and J are TRBV29-1 and TRBJ2-3, with a possible D match to TRBD2 (5 bases). CDR3 length equals 14 residues. V gave up 4 bases and J gave up 1 base, with 12 bases separating them. CDR1 is SQVTM and CDR2 is ANQGSEA in the germline V gene. CDR3 nucleotides: TGCAGCGTTGTGGCAGCAGCGGGCACAGATACGCAGTATTTT. Encoded protein: CSVVAAAGTDTQYF.

The rearrangement uses TRBV7-9 and TRBJ1-2; D gene uncertain. This CDR3 has 14 residues. CDR1 and CDR2 (germline): SEHNR, FQNEAQ (reference sequence). Deletions cut 5 bases from V and 3 bases from J, with 13 bases between. CDR3 sequence: CASSPWTSDYGYTF. CDR3 DNA: TGTGCCAGCAGCCCCTGGACGAGCGACTATGGCTACACCTTC.

This chain joins TRBV5-1 and TRBJ2-7; 9 positions match TRBD1. Germline assignment: CDR1 SGHRS and CDR2 YFSETQ. The J segment lost 5 bases and the V segment lost 4 bases, leaving 7 bases of the junction unmatched. CDR3 size: 14 residues. The DNA of the CDR3 is TGCGCCAGCAGCCCGGGACAGGGACTGGACGAGCAGTACTTC. Its translation: CASSPGQGLDEQYF.

The rearrangement joins TRBV5-8 to TRBJ1-5; D is unresolved. Germline V gives CDR1 SGHTS, CDR2 YDEGEE. The CDR3 sequence is 13 residues long. Trimming removed 4 bases at V and 4 bases at J, with 9 bases between. CDR3 coding DNA: TGTGCCAGCAGCCGCCAGAGAAATCAGCCCCAGCATTTT. Protein sequence: CASSRQRNQPQHF.

The J gene is TRBJ2-5, the V gene TRBV6-6, with 7 bases that match TRBD1. CDR1 MNHNY and CDR2 SVGAGI come from the germline V gene (reference sequence). The CDR3 runs 14 residues. Trimming removed 3 bases from V and 5 bases from J; junction bases left unmatched: 6. CDR3 residues: CASSYLTGQETQYF. The CDR3 region has the DNA TGTGCCAGCAGTTATCTGACAGGGCAGGAGACCCAGTACTTC.

The chain recombines TRBV6-2 or TRBV6-3 with TRBJ1-6; D is unclear. V shed 2 bases and J shed 0 bases, with 14 bases lying between them. The CDR3 runs to 18 residues. Germline assignment: CDR1 MNHEY and CDR2 SVGEGT. As DNA, the CDR3 is TGTGCCAGCAGTTACACCATGACGGGGAGCTCCTATAATTCACCCCTCCACTTT. It encodes CASSYTMTGSSYNSPLHF.

V and J are TRBV7-9 and TRBJ1-2, with D uncertain. The CDR3 length is 14 residues. CDR1 SEHNR and CDR2 FQNEAQ come from the germline V gene (reference sequence). V lost 1 base, J lost 2 bases, and 8 bases lay in between. For the CDR3, the DNA is TGTGCCAGCAGCTTAGAACAGAAGAACTATGGCTACACCTTC. It yields the protein CASSLEQKNYGYTF.

This chain uses TRBV24-1 with TRBJ1-2; no clear D. Trimming removed 5 bases at V and 1 base at J, with 10 bases between. This CDR3 region has 14 residues. The germline CDR1 and CDR2 sequences are KGHDR and SFDVKD. The CDR3 DNA reads TGTGCCACCAGTGGACCGGCGGTTAACTATGGCTACACCTTC. This codes for CATSGPAVNYGYTF.

V usage is TRBV7-9 and J usage is TRBJ2-7; no reliable D call. V lost 5 bases and J lost 7, with 15 bases in between. The V gene's germline CDR1 is SEHNR and CDR2 FQNEAQ (reference sequence). This CDR3 is built from 13 residues. CDR3 sequence reads: CASSEPVGKEQYF. The CDR3 region has the DNA TGTGCCAGCAGCGAGCCCGTGGGGAAGGAGCAGTACTTC.

The chain carries TRBV9 and TRBJ1-2; TRBD1 agrees at 7 bases. The CDR3 has 15 amino acids. Germline loops: CDR1 SGDLS, CDR2 YYNGEE. Germline trimming cut 2 bases from V and 1 base from J; bases unmatched to any gene: 5. CDR3 amino acids: CASSVVDRDNYGYTF. The CDR3 region has the DNA TGTGCCAGCAGCGTCGTTGACAGGGATAACTATGGCTACACCTTC. Full variable domain (outside the CDR3, taken from reference TRBV9 and TRBJ1-2): DSGVTQTPKHLITATGQRVTLRCSPRSGDLSVYWYQQSLDQGLQFLIQYYNGEERAKGNILERFSAQQFPDLHSELNLSSLELGDSALYFCASSVVDRDNYGYTFGSGTRLTVV.